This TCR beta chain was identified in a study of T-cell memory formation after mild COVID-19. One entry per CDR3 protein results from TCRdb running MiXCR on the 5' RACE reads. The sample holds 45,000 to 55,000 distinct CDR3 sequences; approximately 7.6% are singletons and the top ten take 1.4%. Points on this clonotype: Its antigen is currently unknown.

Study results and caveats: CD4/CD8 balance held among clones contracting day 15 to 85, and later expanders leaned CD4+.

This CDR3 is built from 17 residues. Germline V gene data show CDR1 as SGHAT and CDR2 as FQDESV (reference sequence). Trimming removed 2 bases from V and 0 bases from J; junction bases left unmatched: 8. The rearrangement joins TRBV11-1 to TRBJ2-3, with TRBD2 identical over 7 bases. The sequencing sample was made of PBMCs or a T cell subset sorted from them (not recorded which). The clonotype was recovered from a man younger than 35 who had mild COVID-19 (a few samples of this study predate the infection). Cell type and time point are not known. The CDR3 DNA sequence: TGTGCCAGCAGCTTAAAAGCGGGGAACCCTAGCACAGATACGCAGTATTTT. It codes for CASSLKAGNPSTDTQYF.